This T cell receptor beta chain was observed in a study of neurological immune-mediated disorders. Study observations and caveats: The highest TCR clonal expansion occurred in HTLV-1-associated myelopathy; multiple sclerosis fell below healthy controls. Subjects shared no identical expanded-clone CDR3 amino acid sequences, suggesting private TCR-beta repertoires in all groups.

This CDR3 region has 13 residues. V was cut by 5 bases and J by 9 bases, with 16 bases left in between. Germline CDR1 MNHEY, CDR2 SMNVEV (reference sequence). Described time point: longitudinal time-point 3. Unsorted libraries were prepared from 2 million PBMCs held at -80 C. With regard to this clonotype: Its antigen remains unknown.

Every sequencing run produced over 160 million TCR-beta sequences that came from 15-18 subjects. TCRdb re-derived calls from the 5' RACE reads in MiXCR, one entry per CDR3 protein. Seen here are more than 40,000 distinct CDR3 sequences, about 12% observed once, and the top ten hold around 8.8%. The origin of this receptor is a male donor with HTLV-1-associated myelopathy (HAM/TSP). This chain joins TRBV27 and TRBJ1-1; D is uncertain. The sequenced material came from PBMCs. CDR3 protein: CASSNHLTKKAFF. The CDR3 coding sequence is TGTGCCAGCAGTAACCATCTCACAAAAAAAGCTTTCTTT.